These 32 T cell receptor beta chains came from one sample sequenced in a study of shared clonotypes between healthy human individuals. Terminally differentiated effector memory CD45RA+ cells were excluded by CCR7 positive selection of CD45RO-negative cells. Some clones are missing from TCRdb's copy, which holds only in-frame ones; the method was immunoSEQ multiplex PCR. The sample consists of about 610,000 clones, approximately 96% of them appearing once. The material sequenced was naive CD8+ T cells sorted from blood. These TCRs come from a woman under 40 in good health.

This chain uses TRBV27 with TRBJ2-1; tentative D call: TRBD2 (5 bases). This CDR3 contains 15 residues. Trimming pared 3 bases from V and 1 base from J, leaving 10 bases between. Germline CDR1 and CDR2: MNHEY and SMNVEV (reference sequence). CDR3 sequence: CASSFGAASYNEQFF. The CDR3 DNA is TGTGCCAGCAGTTTTGGAGCGGCTTCCTACAATGAGCAGTTCTTC.

V usage is TRBV19 and J usage is TRBJ1-2; D is uncertain. Germline CDR1 and CDR2: LNHDA and SQIVND (reference sequence). V lost 6 bases and J 7 bases, leaving 12 bases between the germline ends. The CDR3 spans 12 residues. CDR3 sequence: CASREVYGGYTF. The CDR3 DNA follows: TGTGCCAGTAGGGAGGTATATGGTGGCTACACCTTC. Using reference TRBV19 and TRBJ1-2 for the parts outside the CDR3, the full variable domain is DGGITQSPKYLFRKEGQNVTLSCEQNLNHDAMYWYRQDPGQGLRLIYYSQIVNDFQKGDIAEGYSVSREKKESFPLTVTSAQKNPTAFYLCASREVYGGYTFGSGTRLTVV.

The chain joins TRBV20-1 to TRBJ2-5; tentative D call: TRBD2 (5 bases). The J call could be wrong; TRBJ2-7 is a better fit for the DNA end. Germline loops: CDR1 DFQATT, CDR2 SNEGSKA (reference sequence). The CDR3 loop spans 11 amino acids. The CDR3 DNA sequence: TGCAGTGCTAGTGGTGGAGGCGAGCAGTACTTC. This codes for CSASGGGEQYF.

For this clone: This same CDR3 is encoded by further DNA sequences in the sample. The J gene is TRBJ1-1, the V gene TRBV27, with TRBD1 matching 7 bases. V trimming: 2 bases; J trimming: 5 bases; junction bases outside the gene matches: 5. Germline CDR1 reads MNHEY; CDR2 reads SMNVEV (reference sequence). This CDR3 is 14 amino acids long. Written as DNA, the CDR3 is TGTGCCAGCAGTTTACGTCAGGGGGGTACTGAAGCTTTCTTT. As protein: CASSLRQGGTEAFF.

The rearrangement links TRBV11-2 to TRBJ1-2; 7 bases match TRBD1. The germline CDR1 and CDR2 sequences are SGHAT and FQNNGV. The junction had 16 bases not matched to a gene; V was cut back by 6 bases and J by 12 bases. The CDR3 length is 14 residues. CDR3 loop: CASSTGAGWVGDTF. The CDR3 nucleotides read TGTGCCAGCAGTACAGGGGCCGGGTGGGTCGGGGACACCTTC. The full variable domain, rest sourced from reference TRBV11-2 and TRBJ1-2, is EAGVAQSPRYKIIEKRQSVAFWCNPISGHATLYWYQQILGQGPKLLIQFQNNGVVDDSQLPKDRFSAERLKGVDSTLKIQPAKLEDSAVYLCASSTGAGWVGDTFGSGTRLTVV.

V gene TRBV5-5 combines with J gene TRBJ1-2; D is unresolved. V was cut by 0 bases and J by 6 bases, with 9 bases left in between. Looked up from germline, CDR1 is SGHKS and CDR2 is YYEKEE (reference sequence). The CDR3 contains 13 residues. CDR3 DNA sequence: TGTGCCAGCAGCTTGGAAGGGTGGGATGGCTACACCTTC. Residues: CASSLEGWDGYTF.

V is TRBV4-1 and J is TRBJ2-7, with unresolved D. The germline CDR1 and CDR2 sequences are MGHRA and YSYEKL. V was shortened by 0 bases and J by 2 bases, with 5 bases between the two germline ends. The CDR3 is 13 amino acids. In DNA form, the CDR3 reads TGCGCCAGCAGCCAAGAGATCACCTACGAGCAGTACTTC. As protein: CASSQEITYEQYF.

The chain carries TRBV7-9 and TRBJ2-7; 8 nucleotides match TRBD1. Germline V gene data show CDR1 as SEHNR and CDR2 as FQNEAQ (reference sequence). CDR3 size: 16 residues. Trimming cost V 5 bases and J 4 bases; bases outside gene matches: 13. CDR3 sequence reads: CASSTFPGQERYEQYF. The CDR3, as DNA: TGTGCCAGCAGCACCTTCCCGGGACAGGAACGTTACGAGCAGTACTTC.

The rearrangement uses TRBV28 and TRBJ2-7; a possible D gene is TRBD1 (6 bases). CDR1 and CDR2 (germline): MDHEN, SYDVKM. The CDR3 contains 12 residues. CDR3: CAGAASSYEQYF. CDR3 DNA sequence: TGTGCGGGGGCAGCCAGCTCCTACGAGCAGTACTTC.

This chain links TRBV2 with TRBJ2-2; D is uncertain. The germline V gene has CDR1 SNHLY and CDR2 FYNNEI. V lost 4 bases to trimming and J lost 8 bases, with 11 bases between them. CDR3 length: 13 residues. DNA for the CDR3: TGTGCCAGCAGTGGCCCCCCCGCGGGGGAGCTGTTTTTT. Its protein is CASSGPPAGELFF.

The DNA of the CDR3 is TGTGCCAGCAGAAAGAGACAGCTGAGCTCCTACGAGCAGTACTTC. Translating gives CASRKRQLSSYEQYF. This sequence joins TRBV28 and TRBJ2-7; tentatively, D is TRBD1 (5 bases). CDR1 and CDR2 from the germline V gene are MDHEN and SYDVKM. V shed 6 bases and J shed 0 bases, with 15 bases lying between them. The CDR3 has 15 residues. Using reference TRBV28 and TRBJ2-7 for the parts outside the CDR3, the full variable domain is DVKVTQSSRYLVKRTGEKVFLECVQDMDHENMFWYRQDPGLGLRLIYFSYDVKMKEKGDIPEGYSVSREKKERFSLILESASTNQTSMYLCASRKRQLSSYEQYFGPGTRLTVT.

The V call is TRBV5-6, the J call TRBJ2-7, with 7 bases fitting TRBD2. The J segment lost 0 bases and the V segment lost 3 bases, leaving 9 bases of the junction unmatched. This CDR3 region has 16 residues. The germline gives CDR1 SGHDT, CDR2 YYEEEE. CDR3 amino acids: CASSSFSGGSSYEQYF. The CDR3, as DNA: TGTGCCAGCAGCTCCTTTAGCGGCGGGAGCTCCTACGAGCAGTACTTC.

The chain uses TRBV28 and TRBJ1-1; D is ambiguous. This CDR3 contains 14 residues. Germline loops: CDR1 MDHEN, CDR2 SYDVKM. V was shortened by 2 bases and J by 3 bases, with 10 bases between the two germline ends. Here the CDR3 reads CASSLQGVDTEAFF. CDR3 bases: TGTGCCAGCAGTTTACAAGGCGTGGACACTGAAGCTTTCTTT.

For this clone: The sample contains more than one DNA sequence encoding this CDR3. The genes are TRBV7-9 and TRBJ2-1, with TRBD2 as a possible D gene (5 bases). Germline V gene sequence: CDR1 SEHNR, CDR2 FQNEAQ (reference sequence). The CDR3 covers 14 residues. Deletions cut 5 bases from V and 0 bases from J, with 8 bases between. In DNA, the CDR3 is TGTGCCAGCAGCCCCGGGGACTCCTACAATGAGCAGTTCTTC. This translates into CASSPGDSYNEQFF.

The rearrangement joins TRBV18 to TRBJ2-2; TRBD2 is a possible D gene (5 bases). V was trimmed by 3 bases and J by 4 bases, leaving 9 bases between them. Per germline, CDR1 KGHSH and CDR2 LQKENI. The CDR3 is made up of 14 amino acids. The CDR3 region has the DNA TGTGCCAGCTCACCGGGGAGTAGCACCGGGGAGCTGTTTTTT. Protein: CASSPGSSTGELFF.

V gene TRBV2 combines with J gene TRBJ1-6; maybe TRBD1 (5 bases). V lost 4 bases to trimming and J lost 5 bases, with 18 bases between them. The germline V gene has CDR1 SNHLY and CDR2 FYNNEI. CDR3 size: 17 residues. The CDR3 loop is CASSGYRRDLHNSPLHF. The CDR3, as DNA: TGTGCCAGCAGTGGCTACCGCAGGGACCTCCATAATTCACCCCTCCACTTT.

The chain uses TRBV30 and TRBJ1-4; D call uncertain. The CDR3 runs to 14 residues. Per germline, CDR1 GTSNPN and CDR2 SVGIG (reference sequence). V was pared by 2 bases and J by 6 bases, with 13 bases between. The CDR3 is CAWSLRPRYEKLFF. The CDR3 coding sequence is TGTGCCTGGAGTCTCCGACCCCGATATGAAAAACTGTTTTTT.

V is TRBV29-1 and J is TRBJ2-7; D remains ambiguous. The germline CDR1 and CDR2 sequences are SQVTM and ANQGSEA. The CDR3 is 13 amino acids. V gave up 3 bases and J gave up 0 bases, with 9 bases separating them. The CDR3 DNA follows: TGCAGCGTTGATCTAGGGTCCTCCTACGAGCAGTACTTC. Translation gives CSVDLGSSYEQYF.

J is TRBJ2-2 and V is TRBV19; 14 positions match TRBD2. There are 16 residues in the CDR3. The ends lost 6 bases at V and 4 bases at J; junction bases unmatched: 4. Germline V gene lookup returns CDR1 LNHDA and CDR2 SQIVND (reference sequence). The CDR3 spells CASRAGLAGATGELFF. CDR3 in DNA: TGTGCCAGTAGGGCGGGACTAGCGGGAGCCACCGGGGAGCTGTTTTTT.

A single count supports this clone. The J gene is TRBJ1-4, the V gene TRBV4-1; D call uncertain. The CDR3 covers 16 residues. The germline V gene encodes CDR1 MGHRA and CDR2 YSYEKL. V lost 1 base, J lost 0 bases, and 9 bases lay in between. The CDR3 DNA reads TGCGCCAGCAGCCAAGTATATTTTGCAACTAATGAAAAACTGTTTTTT. This codes for CASSQVYFATNEKLFF.

This chain joins TRBV4-1 and TRBJ2-2; 9 nucleotides align to TRBD2. This CDR3 comprises 18 residues. The germline V gene has CDR1 MGHRA and CDR2 YSYEKL. The V segment lost 0 bases and the J segment 1 base; nucleotides outside the gene matches: 6. Here the CDR3 reads CASSQDWASGVNTGELFF. The CDR3 DNA reads TGCGCCAGCAGCCAAGATTGGGCTAGCGGGGTGAACACCGGGGAGCTGTTTTTT.

The chain has TRBV13 and TRBJ2-1; 13 bases align to TRBD2. CDR1 and CDR2 from the germline V gene are PRHDT and FYEKMQ (reference sequence). Losses at the gene ends were 5 bases for V and 10 bases for J; bases not matched to a gene: 11. The CDR3 is 16 residues long. CDR3 nucleotides: TGTGCCAGCAGCCTCGAACTAGCGGGAGGGCCGGGGGAGCAGTTCTTC. Its translation: CASSLELAGGPGEQFF.

The V and J genes are TRBV5-4 and TRBJ2-7; TRBD1 agrees at 10 bases. This CDR3 comprises 16 residues. Trimming removed 4 bases from V and 3 bases from J; junction bases left unmatched: 10. Germline V gene data show CDR1 as SGHNT and CDR2 as YYREEE (reference sequence). The CDR3 DNA reads as TGTGCCAGCAGCGCCACCGGGACAGGGGTAGGCTACGAGCAGTACTTC. This codes for CASSATGTGVGYEQYF.

V is TRBV19 and J is TRBJ2-7; D tentatively reads TRBD1 or TRBD2 (5 bases each). V dropped 2 bases and J dropped 2 bases, with 13 bases sitting between them. CDR3 length equals 15 residues. Germline V gene lookup returns CDR1 LNHDA and CDR2 SQIVND (reference sequence). CDR3 DNA sequence: TGTGCCAGTAGTATATCGGCAGGGAGACCCTACGAGCAGTACTTC. Amino acid sequence: CASSISAGRPYEQYF. The variable domain in full, with the rest retrieved from reference TRBV19 and TRBJ2-7, is DGGITQSPKYLFRKEGQNVTLSCEQNLNHDAMYWYRQDPGQGLRLIYYSQIVNDFQKGDIAEGYSVSREKKESFPLTVTSAQKNPTAFYLCASSISAGRPYEQYFGPGTRLTVT.

V gene TRBV29-1 combines with J gene TRBJ1-2; 10 bases are shared with TRBD1. The junction had 3 bases not matched to a gene; V was cut back by 6 bases and J by 2 bases. Looked up from germline, CDR1 is SQVTM and CDR2 is ANQGSEA. The CDR3 sequence is 13 residues long. Written as DNA, the CDR3 is TGCAGCGTGAAGGACAGGGGGAACTATGGCTACACCTTC. This encodes CSVKDRGNYGYTF.

V gene TRBV28 combines with J gene TRBJ2-7; a possible D gene is TRBD1 (6 bases). The CDR3 is 15 amino acids. CDR1 MDHEN and CDR2 SYDVKM come from the germline V gene. V dropped 5 bases and J dropped 0 bases, with 14 bases sitting between them. DNA for the CDR3: TGTGCCAGCAGTCACAACCGGGACAACTCCTACGAGCAGTACTTC. Its protein is CASSHNRDNSYEQYF.

The chain carries TRBV28 and TRBJ2-7; tentatively, D is TRBD1 (6 bases). V was cut by 4 bases and J by 5 bases, with 18 bases left in between. The CDR3 length is 15 residues. Germline CDR1 is MDHEN and CDR2 is SYDVKM. The CDR3 DNA reads as TGTGCCAGCAGTTCCCTCCGGACAGTGTCGAACGAGCAGTACTTC. Its translation: CASSSLRTVSNEQYF.

The genes are TRBV28 and TRBJ2-7; the D call may be TRBD1 or TRBD2 (5 bases each). The V end was cut by 5 bases, the J end by 6 bases, with 23 bases between. The CDR3 extends over 16 amino acids. Germline V CDR1 and CDR2: MDHEN, SYDVKM. This CDR3 is CASSPPSGVRGLEQYF. DNA for the CDR3: TGTGCCAGCAGTCCACCCTCCGGGGTTAGGGGTCTCGAGCAGTACTTC.

The genes are TRBV13 and TRBJ2-2; tentatively, D is TRBD1 (5 bases). The CDR3 covers 17 residues. From germline, CDR1 is PRHDT and CDR2 FYEKMQ (reference sequence). The V and J ends lost 1 base and 3 bases respectively, with 15 bases between them. The CDR3 DNA follows: TGTGCCAGCAGCTTAGAGGGCCAGGGTCCGGACACCGGGGAGCTGTTTTTT. Translated: CASSLEGQGPDTGELFF.

This chain connects TRBV19 to TRBJ1-1; 7 nucleotides agree with TRBD1. The CDR3 has 14 residues. Germline values: CDR1 LNHDA, CDR2 SQIVND (reference sequence). With V trimmed by 3 bases and J by 5 bases, 6 bases remained unmatched. The CDR3 nucleotides read TGTGCCAGTAGTATTCCAGGGGGAGGTACTGAAGCTTTCTTT. This gives the protein CASSIPGGGTEAFF.

The chain carries TRBV27 and TRBJ2-1; the D gene is possibly TRBD1 (6 bases). The CDR3 totals 14 residues. Trimming cost V 4 bases and J 3 bases, with 10 bases left between them. Per the germline V gene, CDR1 is MNHEY and CDR2 is SMNVEV (reference sequence). This chain's CDR3 is CASSWQGSYNEQFF. The CDR3 DNA reads TGTGCCAGCAGTTGGCAGGGGAGCTACAATGAGCAGTTCTTC.

The chain is built from TRBV5-6 and TRBJ1-4, with 9 bases identical to TRBD1. The germline CDR1 and CDR2 sequences are SGHDT and YYEEEE. The CDR3 spans 16 residues. Trimming at V came to 1 base and at J to 8 bases, leaving 9 bases not matched to a gene. The CDR3 loop is CASSLWDREGQEKLFF. The CDR3 DNA follows: TGTGCCAGCAGCTTGTGGGACAGGGAGGGGCAGGAAAAACTGTTTTTT.